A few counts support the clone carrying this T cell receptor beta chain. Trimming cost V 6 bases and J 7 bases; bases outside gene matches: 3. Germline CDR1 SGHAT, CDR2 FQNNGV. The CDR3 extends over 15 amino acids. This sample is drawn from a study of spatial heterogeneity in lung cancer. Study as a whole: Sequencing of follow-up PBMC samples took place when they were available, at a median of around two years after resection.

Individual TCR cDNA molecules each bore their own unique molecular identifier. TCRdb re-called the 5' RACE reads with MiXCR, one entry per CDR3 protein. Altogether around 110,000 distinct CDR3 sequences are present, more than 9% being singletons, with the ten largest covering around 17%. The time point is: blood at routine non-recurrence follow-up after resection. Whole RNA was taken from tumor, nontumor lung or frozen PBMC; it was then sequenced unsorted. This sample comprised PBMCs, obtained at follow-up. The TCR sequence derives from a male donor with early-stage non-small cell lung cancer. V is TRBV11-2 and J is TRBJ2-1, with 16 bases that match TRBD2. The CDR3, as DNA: TGTGCCAGCAGGGGACTAGCGGGGGGGCTGAATGAGCAGTTCTTC. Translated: CASRGLAGGLNEQFF.